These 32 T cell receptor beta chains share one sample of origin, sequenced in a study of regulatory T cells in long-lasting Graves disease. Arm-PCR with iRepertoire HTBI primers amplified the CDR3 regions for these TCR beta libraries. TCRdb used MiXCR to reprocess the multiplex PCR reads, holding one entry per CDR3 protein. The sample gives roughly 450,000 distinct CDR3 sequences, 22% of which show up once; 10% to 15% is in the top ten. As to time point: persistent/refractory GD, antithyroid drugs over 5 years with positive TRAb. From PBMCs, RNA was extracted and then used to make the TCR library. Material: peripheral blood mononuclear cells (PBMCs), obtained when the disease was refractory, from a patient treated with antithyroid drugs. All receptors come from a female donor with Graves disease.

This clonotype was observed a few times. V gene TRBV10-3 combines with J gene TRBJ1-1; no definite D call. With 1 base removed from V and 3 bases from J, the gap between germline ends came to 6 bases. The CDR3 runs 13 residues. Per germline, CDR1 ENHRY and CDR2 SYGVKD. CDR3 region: CAISEYRDTEAFF. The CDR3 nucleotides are TGTGCCATCAGTGAGTACCGGGACACTGAAGCTTTCTTT.

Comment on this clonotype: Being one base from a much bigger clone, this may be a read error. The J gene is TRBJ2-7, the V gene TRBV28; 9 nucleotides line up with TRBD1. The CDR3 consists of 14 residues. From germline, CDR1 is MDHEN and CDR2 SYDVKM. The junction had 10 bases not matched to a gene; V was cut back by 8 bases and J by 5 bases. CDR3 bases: TGTGCCAGCGGCCTCGGGACAGGGTCTAACGAGCAGTACTTC. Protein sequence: CASGLGTGSNEQYF.

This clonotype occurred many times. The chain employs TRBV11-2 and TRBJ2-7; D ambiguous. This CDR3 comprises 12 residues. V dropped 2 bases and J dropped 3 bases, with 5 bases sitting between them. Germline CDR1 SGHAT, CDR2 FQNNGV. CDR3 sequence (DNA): TGTGCCAGCAGCTTAATGTTCTACGAGCAGTACTTC. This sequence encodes CASSLMFYEQYF. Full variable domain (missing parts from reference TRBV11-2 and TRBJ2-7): EAGVAQSPRYKIIEKRQSVAFWCNPISGHATLYWYQQILGQGPKLLIQFQNNGVVDDSQLPKDRFSAERLKGVDSTLKIQPAKLEDSAVYLCASSLMFYEQYFGPGTRLTVT.

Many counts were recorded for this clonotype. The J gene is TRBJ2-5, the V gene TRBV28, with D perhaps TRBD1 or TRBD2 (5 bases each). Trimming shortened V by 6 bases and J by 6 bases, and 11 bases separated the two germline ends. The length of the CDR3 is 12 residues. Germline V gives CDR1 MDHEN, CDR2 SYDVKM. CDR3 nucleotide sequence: TGTGCCAGCAGGGTGGGGGTGCAGACCCAGTACTTC. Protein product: CASRVGVQTQYF.

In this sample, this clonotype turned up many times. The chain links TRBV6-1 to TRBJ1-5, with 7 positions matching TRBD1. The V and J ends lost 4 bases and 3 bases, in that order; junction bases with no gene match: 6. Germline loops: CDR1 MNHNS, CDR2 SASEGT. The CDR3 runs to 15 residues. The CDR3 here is CASSGVQGSNQPQHF. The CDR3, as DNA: TGTGCCAGCAGTGGAGTACAGGGGTCCAATCAGCCCCAGCATTTT.

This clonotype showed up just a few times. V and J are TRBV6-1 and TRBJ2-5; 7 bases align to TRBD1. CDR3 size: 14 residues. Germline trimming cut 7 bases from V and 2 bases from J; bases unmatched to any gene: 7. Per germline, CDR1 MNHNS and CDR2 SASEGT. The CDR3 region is CASKRQGIQETQYF. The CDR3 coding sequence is TGTGCCAGCAAAAGACAGGGAATACAAGAGACCCAGTACTTC.

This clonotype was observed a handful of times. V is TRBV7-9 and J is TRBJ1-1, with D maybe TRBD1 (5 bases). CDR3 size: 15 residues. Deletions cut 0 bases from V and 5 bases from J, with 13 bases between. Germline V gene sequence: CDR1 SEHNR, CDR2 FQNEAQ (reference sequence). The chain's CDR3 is CASSLALAGRTEAFF. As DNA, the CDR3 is TGTGCCAGCAGCTTAGCATTGGCAGGGCGAACTGAAGCTTTCTTT.

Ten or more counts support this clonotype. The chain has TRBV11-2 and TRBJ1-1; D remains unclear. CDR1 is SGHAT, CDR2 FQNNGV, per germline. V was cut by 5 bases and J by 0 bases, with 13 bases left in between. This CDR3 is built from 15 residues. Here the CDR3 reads CASSPRASMNTEAFF. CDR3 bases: TGTGCCAGCAGCCCTCGGGCCTCCATGAACACTGAAGCTTTCTTT.

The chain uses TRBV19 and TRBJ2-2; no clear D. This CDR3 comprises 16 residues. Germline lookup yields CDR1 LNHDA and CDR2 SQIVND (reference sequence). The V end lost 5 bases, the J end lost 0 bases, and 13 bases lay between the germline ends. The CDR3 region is CASSFLIQTNTGELFF. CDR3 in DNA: TGTGCCAGTAGTTTCCTGATCCAGACGAACACCGGGGAGCTGTTTTTT. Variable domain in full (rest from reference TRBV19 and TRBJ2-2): DGGITQSPKYLFRKEGQNVTLSCEQNLNHDAMYWYRQDPGQGLRLIYYSQIVNDFQKGDIAEGYSVSREKKESFPLTVTSAQKNPTAFYLCASSFLIQTNTGELFFGEGSRLTVL.

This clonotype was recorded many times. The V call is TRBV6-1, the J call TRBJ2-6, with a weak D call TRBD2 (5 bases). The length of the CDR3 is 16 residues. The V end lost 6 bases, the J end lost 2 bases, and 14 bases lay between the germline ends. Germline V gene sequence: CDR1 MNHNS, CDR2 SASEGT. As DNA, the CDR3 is TGTGCCAGCAGCCCCCGCGCGGGTACTGGGGCCAACGTCCTGACTTTC. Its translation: CASSPRAGTGANVLTF.

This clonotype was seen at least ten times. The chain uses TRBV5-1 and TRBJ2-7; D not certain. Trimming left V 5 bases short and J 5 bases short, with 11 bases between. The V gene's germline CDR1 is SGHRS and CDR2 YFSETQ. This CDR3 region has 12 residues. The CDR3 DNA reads TGCGCCAGCAGACCGGATTACCACGAGCAGTACTTC. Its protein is CASRPDYHEQYF.

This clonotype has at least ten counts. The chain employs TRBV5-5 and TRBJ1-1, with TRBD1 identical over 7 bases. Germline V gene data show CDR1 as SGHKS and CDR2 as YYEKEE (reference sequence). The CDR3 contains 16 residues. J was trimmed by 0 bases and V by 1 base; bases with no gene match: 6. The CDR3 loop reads CASSLSPGQLNTEAFF. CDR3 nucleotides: TGTGCCAGCAGCTTGAGTCCGGGACAGCTGAACACTGAAGCTTTCTTT.

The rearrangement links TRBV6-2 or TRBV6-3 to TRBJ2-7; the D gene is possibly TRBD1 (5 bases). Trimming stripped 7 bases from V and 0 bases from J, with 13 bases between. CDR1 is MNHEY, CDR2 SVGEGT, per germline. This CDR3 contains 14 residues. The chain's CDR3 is CASTPGDSSYEQYF. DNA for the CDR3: TGTGCCAGCACCCCAGGTGACAGCTCCTACGAGCAGTACTTC.

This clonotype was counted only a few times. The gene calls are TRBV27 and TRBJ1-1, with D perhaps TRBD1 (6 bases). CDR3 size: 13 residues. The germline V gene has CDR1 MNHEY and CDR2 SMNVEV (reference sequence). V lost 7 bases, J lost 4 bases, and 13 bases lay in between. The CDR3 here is CASINRVGTEAFF. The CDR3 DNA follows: TGTGCCAGCATCAACAGGGTAGGCACTGAAGCTTTCTTT.

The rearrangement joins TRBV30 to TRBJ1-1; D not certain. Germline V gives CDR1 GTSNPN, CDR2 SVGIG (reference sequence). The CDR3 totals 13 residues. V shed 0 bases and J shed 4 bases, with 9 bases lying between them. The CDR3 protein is CAWSVQSGTEAFF. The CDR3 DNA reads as TGTGCCTGGAGTGTACAGAGCGGCACTGAAGCTTTCTTT.

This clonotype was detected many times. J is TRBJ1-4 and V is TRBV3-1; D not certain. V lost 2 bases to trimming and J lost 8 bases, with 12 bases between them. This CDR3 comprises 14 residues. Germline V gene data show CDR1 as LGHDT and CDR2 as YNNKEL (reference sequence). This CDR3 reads CASSQWAGGEKLFF. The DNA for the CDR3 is TGTGCCAGCAGCCAATGGGCAGGAGGCGAAAAACTGTTTTTT.

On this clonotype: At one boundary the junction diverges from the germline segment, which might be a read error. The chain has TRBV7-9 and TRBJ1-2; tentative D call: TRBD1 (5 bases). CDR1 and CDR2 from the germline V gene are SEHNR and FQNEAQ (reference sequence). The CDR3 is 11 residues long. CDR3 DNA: TGTGCCAGCAGCTTAGTCAGGGCGACAGCCTTC. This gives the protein CASSLVRATAF.

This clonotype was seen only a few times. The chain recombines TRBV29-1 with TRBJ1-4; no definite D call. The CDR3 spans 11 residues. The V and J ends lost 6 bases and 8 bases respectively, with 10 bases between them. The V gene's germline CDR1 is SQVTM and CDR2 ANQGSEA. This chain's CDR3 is CSVLGREKLFF. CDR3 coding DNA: TGCAGCGTGTTGGGAAGGGAAAAACTGTTTTTT.

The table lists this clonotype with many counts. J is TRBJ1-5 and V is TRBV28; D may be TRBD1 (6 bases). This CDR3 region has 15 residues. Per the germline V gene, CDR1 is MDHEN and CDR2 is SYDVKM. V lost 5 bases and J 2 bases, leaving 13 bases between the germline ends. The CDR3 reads CASSPNRVRNQPQHF. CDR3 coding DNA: TGTGCCAGCAGTCCCAACAGGGTTCGCAATCAGCCCCAGCATTTT. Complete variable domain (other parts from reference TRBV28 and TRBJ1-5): DVKVTQSSRYLVKRTGEKVFLECVQDMDHENMFWYRQDPGLGLRLIYFSYDVKMKEKGDIPEGYSVSREKKERFSLILESASTNQTSMYLCASSPNRVRNQPQHFGDGTRLSIL.

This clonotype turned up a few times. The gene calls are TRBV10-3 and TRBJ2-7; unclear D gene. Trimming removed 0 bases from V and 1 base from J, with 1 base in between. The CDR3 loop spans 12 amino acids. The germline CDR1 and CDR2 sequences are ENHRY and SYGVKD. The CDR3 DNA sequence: TGTGCCATCAGTGAGTCGTCCTACGAGCAGTACTTC. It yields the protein CAISESSYEQYF.

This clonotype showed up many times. DNA of the CDR3: TGTGCCAGCAGTCTACAGGGGTCCCCTGAAGCTTTCTTT. It encodes CASSLQGSPEAFF. The V call is TRBV28, the J call TRBJ1-1; 7 nucleotides match TRBD1. This CDR3 comprises 13 residues. Germline-derived CDR1 and CDR2 are MDHEN and SYDVKM. With V trimmed by 5 bases and J by 6 bases, 6 bases remained unmatched.

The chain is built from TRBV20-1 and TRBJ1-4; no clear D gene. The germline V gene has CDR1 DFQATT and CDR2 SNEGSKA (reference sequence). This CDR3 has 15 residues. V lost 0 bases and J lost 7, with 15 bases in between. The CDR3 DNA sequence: TGCAGTGCTAGAGATCTTGGCCAGGAGGGTGAAAAACTGTTTTTT. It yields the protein CSARDLGQEGEKLFF.

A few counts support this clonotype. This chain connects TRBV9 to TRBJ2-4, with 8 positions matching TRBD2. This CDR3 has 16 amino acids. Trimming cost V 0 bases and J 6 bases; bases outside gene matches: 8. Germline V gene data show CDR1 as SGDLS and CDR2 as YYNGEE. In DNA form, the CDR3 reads TGTGCCAGCAGCGTAGACGTTAGCGGGGTGGCAAACATTCAGTACTTC. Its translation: CASSVDVSGVANIQYF.

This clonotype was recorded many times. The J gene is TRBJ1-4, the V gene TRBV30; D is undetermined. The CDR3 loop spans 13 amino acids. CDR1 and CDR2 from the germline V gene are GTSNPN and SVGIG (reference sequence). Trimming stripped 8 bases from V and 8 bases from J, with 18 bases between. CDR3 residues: CAGLRHQGEKLFF. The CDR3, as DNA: TGTGCCGGCTTACGACATCAAGGGGAAAAACTGTTTTTT. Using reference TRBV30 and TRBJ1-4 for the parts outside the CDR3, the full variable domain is SQTIHQWPATLVQPVGSPLSLECTVEGTSNPNLYWYRQAAGRGLQLLFYSVGIGQISSEVPQNLSASRPQDRQFILSSKKLLLSDSGFYLCAGLRHQGEKLFFGSGTQLSVL.

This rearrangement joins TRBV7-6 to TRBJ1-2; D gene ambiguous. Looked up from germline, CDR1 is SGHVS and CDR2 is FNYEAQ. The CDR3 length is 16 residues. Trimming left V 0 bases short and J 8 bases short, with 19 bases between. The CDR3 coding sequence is TGTGCCAGCAGCTTAGCAGTTCTCGGTCCAAAGGAAGGCTACACCTTC. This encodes CASSLAVLGPKEGYTF.

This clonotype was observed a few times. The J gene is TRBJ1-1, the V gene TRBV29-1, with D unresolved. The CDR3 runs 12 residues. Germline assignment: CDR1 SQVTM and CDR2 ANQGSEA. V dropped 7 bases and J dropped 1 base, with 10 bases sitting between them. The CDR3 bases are TGCAGCGCCGGAGGCAGGAACACTGAAGCTTTCTTT. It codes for CSAGGRNTEAFF.

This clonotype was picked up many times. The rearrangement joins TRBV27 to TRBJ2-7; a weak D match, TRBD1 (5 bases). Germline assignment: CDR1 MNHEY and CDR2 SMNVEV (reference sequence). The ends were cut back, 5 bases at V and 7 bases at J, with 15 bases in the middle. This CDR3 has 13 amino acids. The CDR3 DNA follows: TGTGCCAGCAGTAGATTTCAGGGCGAGGAGCAGTACTTC. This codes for CASSRFQGEEQYF.

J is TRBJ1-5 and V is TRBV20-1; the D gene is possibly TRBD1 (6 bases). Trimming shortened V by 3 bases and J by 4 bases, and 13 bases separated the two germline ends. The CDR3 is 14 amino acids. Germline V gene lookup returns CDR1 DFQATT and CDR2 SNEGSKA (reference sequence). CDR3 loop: CSASSGTLNQPQHF. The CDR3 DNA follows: TGCAGTGCTAGCTCCGGGACACTGAATCAGCCCCAGCATTTT.

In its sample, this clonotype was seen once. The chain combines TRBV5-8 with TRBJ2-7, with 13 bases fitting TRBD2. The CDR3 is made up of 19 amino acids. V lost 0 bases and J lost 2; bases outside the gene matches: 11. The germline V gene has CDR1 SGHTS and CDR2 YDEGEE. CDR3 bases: TGTGCCAGCAGCTTGGGACTAGCGGGAGGCTCCGGTCGGACCTACGAGCAGTACTTC. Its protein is CASSLGLAGGSGRTYEQYF.

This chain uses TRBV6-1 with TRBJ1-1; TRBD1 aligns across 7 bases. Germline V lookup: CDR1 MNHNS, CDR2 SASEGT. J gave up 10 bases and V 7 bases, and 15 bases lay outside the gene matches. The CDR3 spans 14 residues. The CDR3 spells CASINRDQGGLAFF. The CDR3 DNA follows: TGTGCCAGCATAAACCGGGACCAGGGGGGTCTAGCTTTCTTT.

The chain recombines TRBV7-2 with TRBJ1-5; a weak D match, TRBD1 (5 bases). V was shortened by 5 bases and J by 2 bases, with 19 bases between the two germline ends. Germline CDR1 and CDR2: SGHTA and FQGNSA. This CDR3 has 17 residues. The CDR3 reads CASSLVGPPTRNQPQHF. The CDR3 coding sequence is TGTGCCAGCAGCCTAGTGGGGCCCCCCACCCGCAATCAGCCCCAGCATTTT.

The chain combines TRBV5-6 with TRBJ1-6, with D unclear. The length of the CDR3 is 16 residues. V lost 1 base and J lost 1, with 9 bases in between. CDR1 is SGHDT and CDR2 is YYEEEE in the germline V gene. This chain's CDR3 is CASSLWGTSYNSPLHF. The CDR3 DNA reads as TGTGCCAGCAGCTTGTGGGGAACTTCCTATAATTCACCCCTCCACTTT.